This T cell receptor beta chain comes out of a study of cytomegalovirus exposure and HLA in healthy donors listed by TCRdb under 2017. In terms of the full investigation: An earlier analysis of some 550 of the donors reported approximately 270 Gb of sequence data and approximately 110 million unique TCR beta sequences from about 200 million T cells. An early release covering some 640 HLA-typed donors comprised around 300 gigabases of sequencing data and roughly 85 million unique TCR sequences. Among the approximately 420 genotyped donors, about 85% belonged to the genetic ancestry cluster associated with self-reported Caucasian donors. The study aimed to test whether cataloging public T cell receptors could reveal signatures of past pathogen exposure. The study profiled the T cell repertoires of fewer than 850 subjects by immunosequencing and related them to cytomegalovirus serostatus. Besides the first cohort of 666 subjects, a separate validation cohort made up of roughly 120 different subjects was used. High-throughput TCR immunosequencing, statistical association of individual TCRs with disease status, and machine learning were combined to predict cytomegalovirus infection status. In a later analysis, previously published TCR beta repertoires from some 640 donors were re-analyzed and high-resolution HLA genotyping was added so that TCR occurrence patterns could be studied. In the later analysis, no new phenotypic data were used to find candidate immune exposures; instead, reliance was placed on TCR beta sequences and their occurrence across donors. To decide whether each TCR beta V gene segment behaved as functional or pseudogenic, an earlier analysis of some 580 of the donors relied on high-throughput TCR beta sequencing. Alongside the repertoire data, information on donor age, sex, ethnicity and CMV serostatus was compiled. In a later genetic analysis, genome-wide SNP genotypes for about three fifths of the roughly 670 donors were used, and that subset was treated as a discovery cohort. All discovery cohort repertoires had been generated using a single sequencing platform. HLA typing included class I and class II loci at four-digit resolution. The number of donors typed differed by locus, with 629-630 for A, B, C, DRB1 and DQB1, 522 for DQA1, nearly 610 for DPA1, and over 400 for DPB1. About 5 DR-DQ haplotypes were handled as single units for association and clustering, since linkage in the cohort was strong. Across 398 genotyped donors of the cohort, an average of approximately 220,000 unique TCR beta nucleotide sequences per donor were sequenced, and roughly 20% of those sequences were non-productive. What the study reported, not specific to this receptor: The 87-base-pair reads could not distinguish some IMGT-functional V segments, including TRBV6-2 and TRBV6-3, so those segments were excluded. Most TCR sequences were observed very rarely across donors, whereas some public TCRs were present in many individuals. The authors suggested that the approach could potentially be extended to other disease states and immunological phenotypes. A cluster of highly shared sequence variants was judged likely to represent a technical artifact of the sequencing pipeline. In an earlier analysis of about 540 of the donors, most TCR beta V segments were observed in productive rearrangements about 90% or about 30% of the time, broadly matching IMGT annotations. In a later genetic analysis, fewer N-insertions in productive TCRs were reported among donors in an Asian-associated ancestry cluster than the approximately 670-donor mean. The classifier was reported to diagnose cytomegalovirus status with high specificity and sensitivity in both the original and validation cohorts. In a later analysis, the rate of TCR association differed among HLA loci, with DRB1 alleles having the most associated TCRs and HLA-C alleles having the fewest. A further reported finding was that TCR beta sequences accurately predicted the HLA-A and HLA-B alleles for most subjects in the first cohort. Three of the identified cytomegalovirus-associated TCR beta chains were confirmed in vitro to be specific for cytomegalovirus antigens. The study listed approximately 150 TCR beta chains as associated with cytomegalovirus. In a later analysis, some 17,000 TCR beta sequences were associated with specific HLA alleles at a false discovery rate of 0.05. Over 15 rarely observed V segments, including chromosome 9 orphons, were excluded from the earlier analysis of some 590 of the donors because counts were too low. Correlated functional status among segregating V segments might reflect linkage disequilibrium, but an unknown experimental factor could not be ruled out. In a later analysis, several top co-occurrence clusters were reported to appear linked to parvovirus B19, influenza, CMV and Epstein-Barr virus. The presence/absence analyses assumed that sequencing depth was roughly uniform across donors, and that assumption may not be true. When HLA alleles, especially DR and DQ, strongly co-occurred, TCR associations were difficult to assign to individual alleles. According to a later analysis, most CMV-associated TCR beta chains appeared to be HLA-restricted, and the HLA associations seemed to be driven largely by CMV exposure. Compared with equally common non-associated chains, HLA-associated TCR beta chains in a later analysis were more clonally expanded and had lower generation probabilities. An association between a missense DCLRE1C variant and V-gene and J-gene trimming of TCR beta chains was found in a later genetic analysis and replicated in an independent cohort. The cohort was sequenced for TCR beta chains only, and without alpha or paired-chain data the features that could be detected were limited. Because some donors lacked HLA typing at each locus, the association tests relied only on the typed subset. CMV serostatus was the only immune exposure information available for the cohort.

The cohort consisted of hundreds of healthy bone marrow donors. Cohort members were all nominally healthy when sampled, although unrecorded immune exposures were likely present. The donor was CMV seronegative and was included in the group of under 450 seronegative cohort members. A peripheral blood sample was collected from each donor, and TCR beta sequencing was performed on peripheral blood mononuclear cells. The Qiagen DNeasy Blood Extraction Kit was used to extract genomic DNA from the blood cell samples. Library method: the immunoSEQ multiplex PCR assay. A mixture of 60 forward primers for TCR Vbeta segments and 13 reverse primers for TCR Jbeta segments was used in the multiplex PCR. The CDR3 region of rearranged TCR beta genes was amplified from genomic DNA with a multiplex PCR assay. The amplified TCR beta libraries were sequenced on the Illumina HiSeq System as 87-base-pair reads. For the original study's pipeline: In a later analysis, roughly 80 million unique TCR beta chains were counted across the 666 repertoires, and around 11 million of these chains were shared by at least two donors. Raw reads were error-corrected and collapsed into unique sequences by a nearest-neighbor algorithm in which closely related sequences were merged to remove PCR and sequencing errors. V, D and J gene segments were assigned by aligning CDR3 sequences to IMGT reference sequences. For a sequence to be retained, at least a six-nucleotide match to both a V gene segment and a J gene segment was required. A rearrangement counted as productive if the CDR3 had no stop codons and remained in frame with V and J, and every other rearrangement counted as non-productive. CDR3 was defined according to IMGT convention as the region running from the second conserved V-encoded cysteine to the conserved J-encoded phenylalanine. The earlier analysis of 587 of the donors excluded sequences that lacked an unambiguous match to a single V gene segment. An earlier analysis of fewer than 650 of the donors classified V segments as functional when productive rearrangements were above 56.7% and as segregating when the standard deviation between donors was above 5%. A statistical classification framework was built to diagnose cytomegalovirus status from the catalog of TCR beta chain sequences. A later analysis assigned V and J genes by comparing TCR nucleotide sequences with IMGT/GENE-DB human TR gene sequences. The TCRdist pipeline was used in a later analysis to assign CDR3 sequences and most-parsimonious VDJ recombination scenarios. In a later analysis, each TCR beta chain was defined by its CDR3 amino acid sequence together with its V-gene family, and reads lacking a unique V-gene family were excluded. In a later analysis, 550 to 650 highly shared, low-generation-probability nucleotide sequences were removed to address suspected cross-contamination and a sequencing artifact. In a later analysis, a clonal expansion index for each public chain was calculated from normalized within-repertoire ranks of inferred template counts. A later analysis computed generation probabilities with a VDJ recombination model fitted to out-of-frame rearrangements, and checked the results against IGoR. In a later analysis, hypergeometric tests were used to score TCR-TCR, TCR-HLA and TCR-CMV co-occurrence, with a repertoire-size bias correction applied to TCR pairs. In a later analysis, false discovery rates were estimated by permuting HLA or CMV assignments 20 times. In a later analysis, co-occurring TCRs were grouped using DBSCAN, and TCRdist sequence similarity was added for clustering within HLA-allele-positive subsets. Repertoires with fewer than 30,000 or more than 120,000 public chains, plus five repertoires with anomalous nucleotide sharing, were excluded from co-occurrence clustering. TCRdb provides this immuneACCESS table in a form limited to in-frame rearrangements. Some clones are lacking; in checked studies, under half of them reflect an unresolved V gene, and why the rest are absent is not known. D and trimming were read from the DNA, whereas the V and J calls and clone size are those reported in that table. Counted in this sample were around 170,000 clones; 75% to 85% of them appeared once. Under 0.9% of the sample is held by the ten biggest clonotypes.

A note on this clone: It lacks a known antigen. It has no much larger one-base neighbor in the sample; base qualities were not kept.

The CDR3 covers 15 residues, taking in both the cysteine and the phenylalanine. CDR3 DNA is the only sequence kept; it has 45 bases, read in frame from the first base. Here V drops 2 bases and J drops 5 bases, and the junction holds 8 bases not matched to any gene. CDR1 and CDR2 are drawn from the germline V gene: KGHSH, LQKENI. The TCR comes from a woman younger than 35 in good health and CMV-seronegative. The V and J genes are TRBV18 and TRBJ2-7, with 8 junctional bases fitting TRBD1. The sample taken for sequencing was PBMCs. The DNA reads TGTGCCAGCTCACCATCAGAGGACAGGGTCCACGAGCAGTACTTC. It specifies CASSPSEDRVHEQYF.